This T cell receptor (beta chain) was recovered during a study of metastatic and nonmetastatic thyroid tumors. The wider study: Across blood and tumor or nodule tissue, repertoires from malignant and benign thyroid patients were compared with one another. The study, taken as a whole, reports: For both blood and tumor, malignant thyroid tumors reportedly showed significantly higher TCR beta diversity than benign nodules did.

The CDR3 runs 15 residues. CDR1 and CDR2 (germline): MNHEY, SVGEGT. Authors' methods: What underpinned the distant-metastasis classifier for papillary thyroid cancer was the set of CDR3 differences across clinicopathological groups. TCRdb re-called clones from the PCR reads using MiXCR. For this entry, the V and J calls and clone size follow TCRdb and not the study's own pipeline. The sample contains 25,000 to 30,000 clones, about 22% of which appear only once. This clone was observed a handful of times. Its antigen is still unknown. At one end the junction does not follow the germline gene, possibly because of a read error. Every patient underwent thyroid surgery untreated.

The sequence was collected from a female donor with papillary thyroid cancer or a benign thyroid nodule (not recorded which). Some clones in this sample may be carry-over from other donors' samples. Sequencing was performed on blood. The chain joins TRBV6-2 or TRBV6-3 to TRBJ2-1; TRBD2 agrees at 12 bases. CDR3 in amino acids: CASSSRLAGVHEQFF. CDR3 in DNA: TGTGCCAGCAGTTCGCGACTAGCGGGAGTGCATGAGCAATTCTTC.